This TCR beta chain was profiled in a study of monozygotic twins with cystic fibrosis (TCRdb year 2021). As for the study more broadly: Barcoded libraries were prepared with roughly 14 PCR cycles from 2.5 to 3 micrograms of fragmented DNA. To gauge how much genetics shapes V and J gene usage, the researchers compared TCR beta repertoires both within and across 16 monozygotic twin pairs who have cystic fibrosis. Ten female and six male twin pairs, aged about 2.0 to 40 years (median around 9 years) and mostly children and adolescents, were included in the cohort. Twins were ranked among 850 to 1,100 cohort participants for weight-for-height and FEVPerc (FEV1 disease centile) on the day of blood sampling. Data for three of the twin pairs had been reported previously in another context.

V is pared back by 1 base and J by 7 bases, with 10 bases lying between the germline termini. The CDR3 holds 13 amino acids from the cysteine to the phenylalanine. The DNA shown is the 39-base CDR3, in frame from base 1. CDR1 and CDR2, per the germline V gene (reference sequence), are GTSNPN and SVGIG. This clone was detected a few times. What this receptor recognizes is not known. No quality values exist for individual bases; no much larger clone is one base distant. The twin pairs came from the European Cystic Fibrosis Twin and Sibling Study Cohort, which recruited patients from 150 or so CF clinics across 14 European countries. Zygosity and CFTR genotype were verified in-house, and zygosity was tested by multiplex PCR of nine short tandem repeat loci. Peripheral blood was taken from each twin, and clinical parameters were recorded on the day of blood sampling. Genomic DNA was isolated from peripheral blood cells with phenol/chloroform and kept in TE buffer at 4 degrees C.

Overall results and qualifications from the work: V gene usage was most similar to the co-twin in 13 of 16 pairs, and J usage was most similar to the co-twin in 8 of 16 pairs, which suggests genetic constraints. Simpson clonality was generally low (median roughly 0.009), which suggests a naive-dominated repertoire, and clonality was higher in the most severely affected patients. Monozygotic CF twin pairs shared significantly more nucleotide-identical clonotypes within each pair than unrelated CF individuals shared with one another (P = 0.000026, Mann-Whitney). Only a small cohort was studied, and no association of shared CDR3 numbers with age, concordance or disease severity was found.

TCR beta CDR3 regions were amplified by multiplex PCR using the immunoSEQ immune profiling system, following the manufacturer's instructions. An Illumina NextSeq system was used for sequencing. The paper's processing steps were these. Sequence data were processed on the immunoSEQ Analyzer platform, and clonality was calculated as the square root of Simpson's index of productive rearrangements. Similarity in V and J usage was quantified by Jensen-Shannon distance, and CDR3 generation probabilities were calculated with OLGA. The immuneACCESS database (August 2020) and VDJdb (December 2020) were searched for shared CDR3 sequences. The clones in this table, taken by TCRdb from immuneACCESS, are in-frame only. Not every clone is retained; where verified, under half of the shortfall comes from an unresolved V gene, and the cause of the rest is unknown. D and trimming come from the DNA, and the V and J calls and clone size come from that table. The sample table holds approximately 33,000 clones, of which about 80% were seen once. The ten largest account for under 2% of the sample.

The clonotype comes from a girl aged 2-10 years with cystic fibrosis. The sequenced material came from blood. The chain couples TRBV30 to TRBJ1-4; a tentative D match to TRBD1 spans 5 bases. This receptor has the CDR3 CAWSAGRGEKLFF. The sequence in DNA is TGTGCCTGGAGTGCGGGGAGGGGTGAAAAACTGTTTTTT.